This T cell receptor beta chain came from a study of blood T cell repertoires in COVID-19. The wider study: The United States, Italy and Spain supplied acute and convalescent COVID-19 samples. Sources were T cells, B-cell-depleted T cells, or PBMCs; the material itself was cDNA or gDNA.

Original handling: The assay estimated nucleated cells by amplifying reference gene primers. This table comes from immunoSEQ multiplex PCR, and its TCRdb copy is limited to in-frame clones, with some not included. V, J and clone size derive from that table, while D and trimming were established from the DNA sequence. The profile shows about 120,000 clones, around four fifths of them singletons. Sequencing was carried out using peripheral blood. The receptor comes from a woman between 70 and 85 years old with acute or convalescent COVID-19.

The CDR3, as DNA: TGCGCCAGCTGCCCGGGGGTTAGCACAGATACGCAGTATTTT. Protein product: CASCPGVSTDTQYF. The rearrangement uses TRBV5-1 and TRBJ2-3, with D possibly being TRBD2 (6 bases). This CDR3 is 14 amino acids long. CDR1 and CDR2 from the germline V gene are SGHRS and YFSETQ. The ends were cut back, 7 bases at V and 0 bases at J, with 12 bases in the middle.